Below, 5 T cell receptor beta chains from the same sample are listed, as sequenced in a study of blood T cell repertoires in COVID-19. Profiling relied on immunoSEQ multiplex PCR, and the TCRdb table lists in-frame clones only, not all of them. This table holds roughly 410,000 clones, 87% found once. The material sequenced was peripheral blood. These receptors came from a woman between 55 and 75 years old with COVID-19, enrolled during active disease.

The chain combines TRBV7-2 with TRBJ1-4, with 7 nucleotides matching TRBD1. The V gene's germline CDR1 is SGHTA and CDR2 FQGNSA. V was pared by 5 bases and J by 7 bases, with 1 base of the junction left unmatched. This CDR3 is built from 12 residues. The CDR3 loop reads CASSPGGEKLFF. In nucleotides, the CDR3 is TGTGCCAGCAGCCCAGGGGGTGAAAAACTGTTTTTT.

The rearrangement joins TRBV4-1 to TRBJ1-3; 7 nucleotides align to TRBD1. Trimming took 0 bases from V and 2 from J; bases not matched to a gene: 7. Per germline, CDR1 MGHRA and CDR2 YSYEKL. The CDR3 extends over 17 amino acids. CDR3 sequence reads: CASSQDGRTGAGNTIYF. DNA for the CDR3: TGCGCCAGCAGCCAAGATGGAAGGACAGGCGCTGGAAACACCATATATTTT.

The chain joins TRBV5-1 to TRBJ1-4; 10 nucleotides agree with TRBD1. V lost 4 bases to trimming and J lost 6 bases; unmatched junction nucleotides: 9. CDR3 length: 16 residues. Germline CDR1 and CDR2: SGHRS and YFSETQ. The CDR3 loop reads CASSVTLGTGDEKLFF. CDR3 nucleotides: TGCGCCAGCAGCGTCACGTTAGGGACAGGGGATGAAAAACTGTTTTTT. Using reference TRBV5-1 and TRBJ1-4 for the parts outside the CDR3, the full variable domain is KAGVTQTPRYLIKTRGQQVTLSCSPISGHRSVSWYQQTPGQGLQFLFEYFSETQRNKGNFPGRFSGRQFSNSRSEMNVSTLELGDSALYLCASSVTLGTGDEKLFFGSGTQLSVL.

This clone was recorded only once. The J gene is TRBJ2-3, the V gene TRBV7-2; 9 nucleotides match TRBD1. The CDR3 sequence is 14 residues long. CDR1 and CDR2 (germline): SGHTA, FQGNSA. The J segment lost 10 bases and the V segment lost 1 base, leaving 6 bases of the junction unmatched. As DNA, the CDR3 is TGTGCCAGCAGCTTAGGGGGACAGGGAGGTTCGCAGTATTTT. This gives the protein CASSLGGQGGSQYF.

The chain recombines TRBV6-1 with TRBJ2-3, with D possibly matching TRBD1 (9 bases). Trimming cost V 2 bases and J 3 bases, with 24 bases left between them. Germline V gene data show CDR1 as MNHNS and CDR2 as SASEGT. The CDR3 is made up of 19 amino acids. The CDR3 region has the DNA TGTGCCAGCAGTGAATCCGGGACAGGGACTAGGCGCCTGACAGATACGCAGTATTTT. Its protein is CASSESGTGTRRLTDTQYF.